This TCR beta chain was retrieved from a study of blood T cell repertoires in COVID-19. At the level of the study: The samples span acute and convalescent COVID-19 from the United States, Italy and Spain. PBMCs, B-cell-depleted T cells, or T cells were the source of the cDNA or gDNA that made up the material.

While infection was still active, Seattle patients were enrolled and then followed longitudinally. Measured with immunoSEQ multiplex PCR; TCRdb has only the in-frame clones, and not every one. The sample holds around 260,000 clones, about 85% seen once. Sequencing was carried out using peripheral blood. The TCR sequence derives from a human donor with COVID-19, enrolled during active disease. The donor label of this sample is uncertain.

The CDR3 DNA follows: TGCGCCAGCAGAGCGACAGGGTCCCTTAATTCACCCCTCCACTTT. It specifies CASRATGSLNSPLHF. This chain joins TRBV5-1 and TRBJ1-6; 7 bases map to TRBD1. The trim removed 5 bases at V and 6 bases at J, leaving 8 bases unmatched. The CDR3 contains 15 residues. Germline assignment: CDR1 SGHRS and CDR2 YFSETQ.